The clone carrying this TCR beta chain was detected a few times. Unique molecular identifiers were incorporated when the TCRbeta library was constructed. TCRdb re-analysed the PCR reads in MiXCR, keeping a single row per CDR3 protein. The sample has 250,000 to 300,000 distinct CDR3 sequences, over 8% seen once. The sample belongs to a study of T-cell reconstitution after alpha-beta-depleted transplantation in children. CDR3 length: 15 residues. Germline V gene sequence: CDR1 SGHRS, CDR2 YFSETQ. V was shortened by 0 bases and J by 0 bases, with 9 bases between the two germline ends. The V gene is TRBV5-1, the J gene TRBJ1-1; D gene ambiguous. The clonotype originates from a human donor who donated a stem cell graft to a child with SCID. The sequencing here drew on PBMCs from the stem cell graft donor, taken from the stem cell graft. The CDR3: CASSLDLRMNTEAFF. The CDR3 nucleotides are TGCGCCAGCAGCTTGGATCTTCGGATGAACACTGAAGCTTTCTTT.